This TCR beta chain was observed in a study of tumor and adjacent non-tumor tissue in lung cancer. In the study overall: Aged about 31 to 76 years, patients included nine to eleven men and roughly 5 women with stage I to III disease. About 4.2 million productive TCRbeta reads were obtained per sample on average. General study results and limits: Higher tumor TCR diversity was associated with shorter survival.

Germline CDR1 is SGHDN and CDR2 is FVKESK. The CDR3 extends over 14 amino acids. Three rounds of nested PCR, following a modified ARM-PCR protocol, produced the TCRbeta library. Via MiXCR, TCRdb re-called the multiplex PCR reads, giving one row per CDR3 protein. The sample records roughly 75,000 distinct CDR3 sequences, around 70% being singletons. About this clonotype itself: Its antigen is unidentified. One junction end disagrees with the germline gene, perhaps due to a read error.

The template was RNA from unsorted bulk tissue. This non-tumor lung sample came from over 3 cm beyond the tumor edge. V and J are TRBV14 and TRBJ2-2; a possible D gene is TRBD2 (6 bases). Specimen: distant non-tumor lung tissue. This sequence was found in a woman aged 45-59 years with non-small cell lung cancer. Here the CDR3 DNA reads TGTGCCAGCAGCCTAGTTGGGGAGGCCGGGGAGCTGGTTTTT. Protein sequence: CASSLVGEAGELVF.